The 16 T cell receptor beta chains listed next were all sequenced from one sample in a study of CD8 T cells in ankylosing spondylitis. One entry per CDR3 protein results from TCRdb running MiXCR on the 5' RACE reads. The sample has about 800,000 distinct CDR3 sequences, 12% seen once. These receptors' targets are unknown. Study-level findings and limits: There was a TCR beta motif, made of 7 or 8 highly homologous variants, that appeared characteristic of ankylosing spondylitis blood.

Sequenced: blood, either unsorted or a sorted T cell fraction (not recorded which). The receptors stem from a male donor with ankylosing spondylitis.

Details on this clonotype: Given the absence of the conserved phenylalanine or tryptophan at the CDR3 end, a read error is likely. No DNA is shown, since the ends of the CDR3 on it are uncertain; the CDR3 is the one TCRdb lists. CDR3 amino acids: CASSYSRQAGI. The rearrangement uses TRBV6-5 and TRBJ2-7; TRBD1, as called in the table, went unchecked against the DNA. The CDR3 is 11 amino acids in total, end residues counted. Germline V gene data show CDR1 as MNHEY and CDR2 as SVGAGI.

V is TRBV18 and J is TRBJ2-1; perhaps TRBD2 as D (6 bases). V was pared by 3 bases and J by 13 bases, with 16 bases between. This CDR3 comprises 13 residues. Germline V lookup: CDR1 KGHSH, CDR2 LQKENI. CDR3 DNA sequence: TGTGCCAGCTCACCGGGACTGGAGACTGGTCAGTTCTTC. It translates to CASSPGLETGQFF.

The chain carries TRBV20-1 and TRBJ1-1; D may be TRBD1 (5 bases). Germline CDR1 DFQATT, CDR2 SNEGSKA (reference sequence). V lost 6 bases to trimming and J lost 0 bases, with 11 bases between them. This CDR3 region has 13 residues. The CDR3 spells CSAGDALNTEAFF. CDR3 bases: TGCAGTGCGGGGGACGCCCTGAACACTGAAGCTTTCTTT.

This clonotype came up a few times. The chain is built from TRBV7-9 and TRBJ1-5, with a weak D call TRBD1 (5 bases). This CDR3 is built from 13 residues. Trimming took off 0 bases at V and 8 bases at J, with 8 bases between the two ends. Germline V CDR1 and CDR2: SEHNR, FQNEAQ (reference sequence). CDR3 bases: TGTGCCAGCAGCTTAGCGCAGGGAGAGCCCCAGCATTTT. It codes for CASSLAQGEPQHF.

The chain recombines TRBV20-1 with TRBJ2-7, with TRBD2 identical over 12 bases. Trimming at V came to 5 bases and at J to 5 bases, leaving 13 bases not matched to a gene. The CDR3 contains 16 residues. Germline CDR1 and CDR2: DFQATT and SNEGSKA (reference sequence). CDR3 nucleotide sequence: TGCAGTGCTCTCCTCCGACTAGCGGGAGATACCGACGAGCAGTACTTC. Amino acids: CSALLRLAGDTDEQYF.

The CDR3 nucleotides are TGCAGCGTTGCTGGTATCTTCTCCTACGAGCAGTACTTC. This gives the protein CSVAGIFSYEQYF. The chain recombines TRBV29-1 with TRBJ2-7; D is unclear. Trimming took off 4 bases at V and 0 bases at J, with 10 bases between the two ends. The CDR3 has 13 amino acids. Germline CDR1 and CDR2: SQVTM and ANQGSEA.

This clonotype was picked up a small number of times. The chain uses TRBV28 and TRBJ2-7; no clear D. Trimming removed 0 bases from V and 9 bases from J, with 9 bases in between. Germline values: CDR1 MDHEN, CDR2 SYDVKM. CDR3 size: 12 residues. The CDR3 region is CASSLWGIGQYF. The CDR3 coding sequence is TGTGCCAGCAGTTTATGGGGAATAGGGCAGTACTTC.

The chain employs TRBV5-4 and TRBJ2-7, with 8 nucleotides matching TRBD2. Germline V gene data show CDR1 as SGHNT and CDR2 as YYREEE (reference sequence). CDR3 length: 17 residues. V was clipped by 4 bases and J by 4 bases; unmatched bases: 16. The CDR3 region is CASSPGGTREAVYEQYF. The CDR3 bases are TGTGCCAGCAGCCCGGGTGGGACGCGGGAGGCGGTGTACGAGCAGTACTTC.

This clonotype was seen only a few times. The CDR3 spells CASSRGAPKFETQYF. In DNA, the CDR3 is TGCGCCAGCAGCCGGGGAGCACCGAAGTTCGAGACCCAGTACTTC. The chain links TRBV5-1 to TRBJ2-5; tentatively, D is TRBD2 (5 bases). There are 15 residues in the CDR3. Germline assignment: CDR1 SGHRS and CDR2 YFSETQ. V was pared by 4 bases and J by 5 bases, with 18 bases between.

The V call is TRBV20-1, the J call TRBJ1-4; D may be TRBD1 (6 bases). Germline V gene lookup returns CDR1 DFQATT and CDR2 SNEGSKA (reference sequence). V dropped 6 bases and J dropped 7 bases, with 18 bases sitting between them. The CDR3 contains 14 residues. CDR3 nucleotides: TGCAGTGCCAGCGTTGGGGGCCTGGGTGAAAAACTGTTTTTT. Translated, it gives CSASVGGLGEKLFF.

This chain links TRBV11-2 with TRBJ1-3, with 7 bases aligning to TRBD1. Germline V gene data show CDR1 as SGHAT and CDR2 as FQNNGV. V lost 4 bases to trimming and J lost 9 bases; unmatched junction nucleotides: 21. The CDR3 sequence is 18 residues long. In nucleotides, the CDR3 is TGTGCCAGCAGCTCAAACTCACAGGGGATTCGAGTAGGTGGCACCATATATTTT. It specifies CASSSNSQGIRVGGTIYF.

The V call is TRBV18, the J call TRBJ2-7, with TRBD1 matching over 7 bases. Germline V gene data show CDR1 as KGHSH and CDR2 as LQKENI. J was trimmed by 7 bases and V by 2 bases; bases with no gene match: 5. The CDR3 totals 13 residues. The DNA for the CDR3 is TGTGCCAGCTCACCATCCACAGGGGAAGAGCAGTACTTC. Residues: CASSPSTGEEQYF.

In the case of this clonotype: A much larger clone differs by one base, so this may be a read error. The chain carries TRBV9 and TRBJ2-5; maybe TRBD1 (5 bases). CDR3 length: 12 amino acids. V lost 4 bases and J lost 3, with 7 bases in between. In germline, CDR1 is SGDLS, CDR2 YYNGEE. As DNA, the CDR3 is TGTGCCAGCAGCCAGGGTAAAGAGACCCAGTACTTC. Protein: CASSQGKETQYF.

The sample holds many counts of this clonotype. The CDR3 DNA reads as TGCAGTGCCCACGGACTAGCCTACAATGAGCAGTTCTTC. Translated, it gives CSAHGLAYNEQFF. The chain couples TRBV20-1 to TRBJ2-1; TRBD2 matches 7 bases. This CDR3 is 13 amino acids long. Germline CDR1 and CDR2: DFQATT and SNEGSKA (reference sequence). With V trimmed by 6 bases and J by 2 bases, 4 bases remained unmatched.

This clonotype was counted between two and nine times. The V call is TRBV20-1, the J call TRBJ1-4; the D is unclear. Deletions cut 7 bases from V and 7 bases from J, with 13 bases between. The CDR3 length is 12 residues. Germline V lookup: CDR1 DFQATT, CDR2 SNEGSKA (reference sequence). DNA of the CDR3: TGCAGTGTGGCCCAGATAAGTGAAAAACTGTTTTTT. Translated: CSVAQISEKLFF.

This clonotype has a handful of counts. This sequence joins TRBV28 and TRBJ2-3; TRBD2 might be the D (7 bases). This CDR3 comprises 16 residues. Germline values: CDR1 MDHEN, CDR2 SYDVKM. V lost 6 bases and J lost 6, with 22 bases in between. The CDR3 loop reads CASSPSGRGAMDTQYF. The CDR3 bases are TGTGCCAGCAGCCCTTCTGGACGGGGGGCCATGGATACGCAGTATTTT.